One and the same sample provided the 9 T cell receptor beta chains below, sequenced in a study of neurological immune-mediated disorders. Via MiXCR, TCRdb re-called the 5' RACE reads, giving one row per CDR3 protein. The sample includes roughly 80,000 distinct CDR3 sequences, almost 6% seen only once; the top ten take roughly 7.9%. The time point is: longitudinal time-point 2. Sequenced material: PBMCs. These receptors came from a woman aged 60-70 years with multiple sclerosis.

This clonotype came up many times. V and J are TRBV6-1 and TRBJ2-1; 13 bases agree with TRBD2. V lost 8 bases to trimming and J lost 9 bases; unmatched junction nucleotides: 7. This CDR3 contains 14 residues. The germline V gene encodes CDR1 MNHNS and CDR2 SASEGT. This CDR3 is CASQTSGGFGEQFF. CDR3 DNA: TGTGCCAGCCAGACTAGCGGGGGGTTCGGTGAGCAGTTCTTC.

This clonotype is termed medium-sized. This chain links TRBV12-3 or TRBV12-4 with TRBJ2-7; D remains unclear. With 3 bases removed from V and 0 bases from J, the gap between germline ends came to 6 bases. The CDR3 extends over 13 amino acids. CDR3 bases: TGTGCCAGCAGTTTGACACCCTCCTACGAGCAGTACTTC. It specifies CASSLTPSYEQYF.

With regard to this clonotype: One end of the junction varies from germline; a read error may be responsible. The V and J genes are TRBV7-7 and TRBJ2-7; 8 nucleotides agree with TRBD1. The germline V gene encodes CDR1 SSHAT and CDR2 FNYEAQ (reference sequence). The CDR3 totals 14 residues. CDR3 sequence (DNA): TGTGCTAGCAGCCCAGACAGGGGCATAGGCGAGCAGTACTTC. Translated: CASSPDRGIGEQYF.

This clonotype was found many times. V gene TRBV20-1 combines with J gene TRBJ2-7; 7 bases fit TRBD1. CDR1 and CDR2 (germline): DFQATT, SNEGSKA (reference sequence). Trimming cost V 4 bases and J 2 bases; bases outside gene matches: 5. This CDR3 spans 13 amino acids. The CDR3, as DNA: TGCAGTGCTACGACAGGGCTCCCCTACGAGCAGTACTTC. As protein: CSATTGLPYEQYF.

This clonotype occurred a few times. Written as DNA, the CDR3 is TGTGCCACCAGCAGAGATGGCCAGCGGGGGGCCAATGAGCAGTTCTTC. Translated, it gives CATSRDGQRGANEQFF. The J gene is TRBJ2-1, the V gene TRBV15; 9 bases line up with TRBD2. The CDR3 is made up of 16 amino acids. V lost 0 bases and J lost 6; bases outside the gene matches: 6. In germline, CDR1 is LNHNV, CDR2 YYDKDF (reference sequence).

The V and J genes are TRBV27 and TRBJ2-5; D assignment may be TRBD1 or TRBD2 (7 bases each). The germline V gene has CDR1 MNHEY and CDR2 SMNVEV (reference sequence). This CDR3 spans 14 amino acids. V was trimmed by 4 bases and J by 2 bases, leaving 11 bases between them. DNA of the CDR3: TGTGCCAGCAGTTACAGGGGAGGGCAAGAGACCCAGTACTTC. Its protein is CASSYRGGQETQYF.

This clonotype was counted only a few times. Possible read error: a much larger clone is one base away. The CDR3 region has the DNA TGTGCCACCAGCCATCAAACTTGCTACGAGCAGTACTTC. This gives the protein CATSHQTCYEQYF. The rearrangement joins TRBV15 to TRBJ2-7; no firm D call. The CDR3 has 13 residues. The germline V gene has CDR1 LNHNV and CDR2 YYDKDF (reference sequence). V lost 5 bases to trimming and J lost 3 bases, with 11 bases between them.

This clonotype showed up many times. This chain joins TRBV19 and TRBJ1-5; D may be TRBD1 (5 bases). Germline V gene data show CDR1 as LNHDA and CDR2 as SQIVND (reference sequence). Deletions cut 3 bases from V and 5 bases from J, with 11 bases between. The CDR3 runs to 14 residues. CDR3 loop: CASSMGLPHQPQHF. In DNA form, the CDR3 reads TGTGCCAGTAGTATGGGGCTTCCCCATCAGCCCCAGCATTTT.

This clonotype was observed at least ten times. V is TRBV20-1 and J is TRBJ1-1; D remains unclear. Trimming removed 3 bases from V and 7 bases from J, with 18 bases in between. The CDR3 has 14 amino acids. Germline CDR1 reads DFQATT; CDR2 reads SNEGSKA (reference sequence). CDR3 residues: CSARGGNFGYEAFF. CDR3 DNA: TGCAGTGCTAGGGGAGGGAATTTTGGGTATGAAGCTTTCTTT.